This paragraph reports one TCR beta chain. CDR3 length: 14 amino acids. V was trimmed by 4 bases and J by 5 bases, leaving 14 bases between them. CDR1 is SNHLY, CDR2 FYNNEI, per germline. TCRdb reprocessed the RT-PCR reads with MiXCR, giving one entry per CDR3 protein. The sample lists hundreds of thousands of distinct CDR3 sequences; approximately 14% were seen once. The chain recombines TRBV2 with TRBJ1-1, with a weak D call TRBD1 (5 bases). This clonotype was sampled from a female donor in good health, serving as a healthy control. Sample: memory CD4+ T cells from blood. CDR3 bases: TGTGCCAGCAGTGTCGAGGGGACGATTACTGAAGCTTTCTTT. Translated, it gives CASSVEGTITEAFF.